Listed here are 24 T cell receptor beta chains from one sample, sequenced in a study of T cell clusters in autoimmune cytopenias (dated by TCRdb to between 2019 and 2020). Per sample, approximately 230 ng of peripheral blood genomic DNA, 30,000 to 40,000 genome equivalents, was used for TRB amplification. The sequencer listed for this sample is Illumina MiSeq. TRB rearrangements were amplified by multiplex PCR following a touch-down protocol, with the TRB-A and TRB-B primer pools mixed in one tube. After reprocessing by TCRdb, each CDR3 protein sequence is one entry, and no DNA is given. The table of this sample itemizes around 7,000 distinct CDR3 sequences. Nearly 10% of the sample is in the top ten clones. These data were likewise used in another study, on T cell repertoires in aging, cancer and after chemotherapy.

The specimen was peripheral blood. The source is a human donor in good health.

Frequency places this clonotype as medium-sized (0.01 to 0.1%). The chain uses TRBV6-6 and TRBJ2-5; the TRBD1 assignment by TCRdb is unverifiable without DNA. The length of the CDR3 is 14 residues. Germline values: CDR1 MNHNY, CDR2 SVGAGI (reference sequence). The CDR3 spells CASIPGQGRETQYF.

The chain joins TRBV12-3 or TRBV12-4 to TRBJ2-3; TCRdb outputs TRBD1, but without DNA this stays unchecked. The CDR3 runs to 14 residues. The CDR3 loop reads CASTQTGSQDTQYF.

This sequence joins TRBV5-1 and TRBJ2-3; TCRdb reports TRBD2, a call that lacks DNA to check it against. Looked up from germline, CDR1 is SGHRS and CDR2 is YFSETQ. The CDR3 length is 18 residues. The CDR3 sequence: CASSLPLAGGRNTDTQYF.

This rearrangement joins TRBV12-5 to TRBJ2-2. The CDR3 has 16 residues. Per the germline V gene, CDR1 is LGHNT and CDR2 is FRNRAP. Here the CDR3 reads CASGFEYTMGTGELFF.

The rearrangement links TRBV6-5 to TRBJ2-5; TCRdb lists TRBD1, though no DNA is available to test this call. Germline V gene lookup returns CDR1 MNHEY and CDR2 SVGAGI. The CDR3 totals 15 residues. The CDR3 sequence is CASSSPSGGKETQYF.

The CDR3 here is CASSLGNLGVAEAFF. The chain links TRBV13 to TRBJ1-1; lacking DNA, the TRBD1 call made by TCRdb goes unchecked. Germline V CDR1 and CDR2: PRHDT, FYEKMQ (reference sequence). The CDR3 is 15 residues long.

The CDR3: CASSPARLYEQYF. The J gene is TRBJ2-7, the V gene TRBV18. The CDR3 is 13 residues long. CDR1 is KGHSH, CDR2 LQKENI, per germline.

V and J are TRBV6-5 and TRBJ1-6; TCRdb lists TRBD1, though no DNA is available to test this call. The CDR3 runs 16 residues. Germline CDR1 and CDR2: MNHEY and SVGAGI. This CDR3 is CASSNRGGSYNSPLHF.

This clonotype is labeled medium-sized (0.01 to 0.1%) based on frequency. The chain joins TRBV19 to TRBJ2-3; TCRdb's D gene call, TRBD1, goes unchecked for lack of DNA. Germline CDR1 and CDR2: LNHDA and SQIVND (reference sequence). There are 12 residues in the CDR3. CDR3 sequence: CASSTPADTQYF.

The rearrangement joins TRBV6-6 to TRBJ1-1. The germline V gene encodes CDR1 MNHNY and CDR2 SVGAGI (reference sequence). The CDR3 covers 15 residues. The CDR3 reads CASSYSAGVNTEAFF.

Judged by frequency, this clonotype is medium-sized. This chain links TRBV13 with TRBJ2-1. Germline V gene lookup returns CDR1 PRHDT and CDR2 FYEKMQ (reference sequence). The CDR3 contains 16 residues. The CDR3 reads CASSLGRGNSYNEQFF.

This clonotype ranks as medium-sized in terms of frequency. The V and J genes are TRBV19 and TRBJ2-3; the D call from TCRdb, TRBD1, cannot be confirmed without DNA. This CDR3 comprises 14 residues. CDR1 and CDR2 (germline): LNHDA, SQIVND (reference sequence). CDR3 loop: CASGPGQISDTQYF.

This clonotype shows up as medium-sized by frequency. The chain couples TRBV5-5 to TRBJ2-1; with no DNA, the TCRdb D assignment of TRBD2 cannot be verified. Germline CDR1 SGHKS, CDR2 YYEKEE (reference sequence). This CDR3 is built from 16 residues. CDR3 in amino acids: CASSLEPLAGGDEQFF.

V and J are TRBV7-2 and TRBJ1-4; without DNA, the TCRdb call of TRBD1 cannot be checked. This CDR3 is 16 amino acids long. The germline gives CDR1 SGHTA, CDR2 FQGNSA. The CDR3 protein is CASSALGDRGREKLFF.

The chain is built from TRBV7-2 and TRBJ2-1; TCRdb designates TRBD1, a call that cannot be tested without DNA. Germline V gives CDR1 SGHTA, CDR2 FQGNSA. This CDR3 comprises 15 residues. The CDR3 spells CASSLWGGTYNEQFF.

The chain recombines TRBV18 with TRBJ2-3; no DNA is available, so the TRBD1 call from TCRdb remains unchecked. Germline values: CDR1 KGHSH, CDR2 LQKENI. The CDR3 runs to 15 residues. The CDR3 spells CASSRTGGSTDTQYF.

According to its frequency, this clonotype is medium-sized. Here the CDR3 reads CASSIELAVTGELFF. The rearrangement joins TRBV19 to TRBJ2-2. Germline V gene sequence: CDR1 LNHDA, CDR2 SQIVND (reference sequence). CDR3 length: 15 residues. The variable domain in full, with the rest retrieved from reference TRBV19 and TRBJ2-2, is DGGITQSPKYLFRKEGQNVTLSCEQNLNHDAMYWYRQDPGQGLRLIYYSQIVNDFQKGDIAEGYSVSREKKESFPLTVTSAQKNPTAFYLCASSIELAVTGELFFGEGSRLTVL.

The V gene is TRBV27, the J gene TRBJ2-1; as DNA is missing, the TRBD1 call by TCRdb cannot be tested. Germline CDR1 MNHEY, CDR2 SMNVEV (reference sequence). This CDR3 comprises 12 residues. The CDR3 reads CASSYGGNEQFF.

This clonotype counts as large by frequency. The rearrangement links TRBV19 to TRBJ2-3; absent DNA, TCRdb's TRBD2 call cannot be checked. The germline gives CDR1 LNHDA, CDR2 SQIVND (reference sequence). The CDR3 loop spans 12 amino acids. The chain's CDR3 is CASSGGADTQYF. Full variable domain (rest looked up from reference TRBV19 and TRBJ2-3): DGGITQSPKYLFRKEGQNVTLSCEQNLNHDAMYWYRQDPGQGLRLIYYSQIVNDFQKGDIAEGYSVSREKKESFPLTVTSAQKNPTAFYLCASSGGADTQYFGPGTRLTVL.

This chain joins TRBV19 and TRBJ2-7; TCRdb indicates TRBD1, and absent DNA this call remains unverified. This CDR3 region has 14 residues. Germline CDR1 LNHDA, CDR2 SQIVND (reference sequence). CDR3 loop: CASSMRGGPYEQYF.

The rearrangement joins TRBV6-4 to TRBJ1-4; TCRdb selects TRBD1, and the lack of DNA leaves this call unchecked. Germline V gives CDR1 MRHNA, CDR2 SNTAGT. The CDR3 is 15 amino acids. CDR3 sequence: CASSQEVDRGAKLFF.

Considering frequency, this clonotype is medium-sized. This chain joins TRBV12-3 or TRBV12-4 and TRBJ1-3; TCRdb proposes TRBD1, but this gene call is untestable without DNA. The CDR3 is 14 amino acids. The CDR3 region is CASSRGGAGNTIYF.

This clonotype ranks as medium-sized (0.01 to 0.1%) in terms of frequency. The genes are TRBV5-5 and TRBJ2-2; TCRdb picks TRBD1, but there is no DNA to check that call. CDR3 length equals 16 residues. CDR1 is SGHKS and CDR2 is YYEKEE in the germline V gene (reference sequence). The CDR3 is CASSLSDRVYTGELFF.

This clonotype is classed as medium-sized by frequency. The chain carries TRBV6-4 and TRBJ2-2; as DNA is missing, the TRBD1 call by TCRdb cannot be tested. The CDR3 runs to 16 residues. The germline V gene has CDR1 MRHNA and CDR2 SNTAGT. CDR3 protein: CASSDLTDSPTGELFF.